Below, 8 T cell receptor beta chains from the same sample are listed, as sequenced in a study of T cell repertoires in aging, cancer and after chemotherapy. TRB rearrangements spanning V, D and J were amplified using mixed TRB-A/B primers. TCRdb re-derived calls from the multiplex PCR reads in MiXCR, one entry per CDR3 protein. The table records under 4,000 distinct CDR3 sequences, under 25% of them present only once. Amplification of TCR beta used genomic DNA extracted from peripheral blood. Sequenced sample: blood. These receptors originate from a human donor with a blood cancer.

In its sample, this clonotype ranks as medium-sized. The rearrangement joins TRBV12-3 or TRBV12-4 to TRBJ2-5; D is undetermined. V lost 3 bases and J lost 1, with 3 bases in between. This CDR3 has 12 residues. CDR3 coding DNA: TGTGCCAGCAGTTTGGTCCAAGAGACCCAGTACTTC. Protein product: CASSLVQETQYF.

The chain couples TRBV6-1 to TRBJ2-3; TRBD2 aligns across 15 bases. The CDR3 is 17 residues long. V trimming: 0 bases; J trimming: 6 bases; junction bases outside the gene matches: 4. Germline values: CDR1 MNHNS, CDR2 SASEGT. CDR3 DNA: TGTGCCAGCAGTGAAGCCTGGACTAGCGGGGGGGCGGATACGCAGTATTTT. Its translation: CASSEAWTSGGADTQYF.

By share of the sample, this clonotype is medium-sized (0.01 to 0.1%). This sequence joins TRBV24-1 and TRBJ2-1, with 7 bases lining up with TRBD2. The CDR3 is made up of 15 amino acids. Per germline, CDR1 KGHDR and CDR2 SFDVKD. V lost 3 bases and J lost 5; bases outside the gene matches: 6. The CDR3 DNA reads TGTGCCACCAGTGATCCCGGGACTACCAACAATGAGCAGTTCTTC. Translated: CATSDPGTTNNEQFF.

By share of the sample, this clonotype is medium-sized. The chain combines TRBV18 with TRBJ1-1, with D perhaps matching TRBD1 (6 bases). The CDR3 has 17 amino acids. CDR1 is KGHSH, CDR2 LQKENI, per germline. V was clipped by 0 bases and J by 0 bases, with 14 bases between them. The CDR3 DNA sequence: TGTGCCAGCTCACCACCAATGGCAGGGGCTCTGAACACTGAAGCTTTCTTT. Translated, it gives CASSPPMAGALNTEAFF.

This clonotype was recorded a few times. The chain recombines TRBV10-1 with TRBJ2-2, with D perhaps matching TRBD1 or TRBD2 (5 bases each). CDR1 and CDR2 (germline): WNHNN, SYGVQD (reference sequence). Trimming cost V 4 bases and J 1 base, with 13 bases left between them. The CDR3 contains 16 residues. The DNA of the CDR3 is TGCGCCAGCAGTGTCCCGGGACGGAAGAACACCGGGGAGCTGTTTTTT. It codes for CASSVPGRKNTGELFF.

The chain employs TRBV20-1 and TRBJ1-1; 7 bases are shared with TRBD1. Trimming cost V 4 bases and J 3 bases; bases outside gene matches: 11. The CDR3 runs 15 residues. Germline loops: CDR1 DFQATT, CDR2 SNEGSKA (reference sequence). The CDR3 DNA reads TGCAGTGCTACCACACAGGGGCGCGGGGACACTGAAGCTTTCTTT. Protein product: CSATTQGRGDTEAFF.

This clonotype showed up just once. A much larger clone is a single base away; this may be a read error. The J gene is TRBJ1-1, the V gene TRBV12-3 or TRBV12-4; D is ambiguous. There are 12 residues in the CDR3. The CDR3 nucleotides read TGTGACAGCAGCTCTCTCCGGGTTGAAGCTTTCTTT. Its translation is CDSSSLRVEAFF.

By its share, this clonotype is medium-sized. V is TRBV20-1 and J is TRBJ2-5; D is ambiguous. Germline V lookup: CDR1 DFQATT, CDR2 SNEGSKA (reference sequence). The V gene lost 6 bases and the J gene lost 5 bases, with 16 bases spanning the gap. This CDR3 is 13 amino acids long. CDR3 sequence: CSAPRSGTETQYF. The CDR3 bases are TGCAGTGCCCCACGGTCGGGTACGGAGACCCAGTACTTC.